This T cell receptor beta chain emerged from a study of blood T cell repertoires in COVID-19. Study members were between roughly 18 and 90 years old and lived in roughly 24 US regions. Assignment of participants to cohorts was predicated upon participant-reported clinical history. Individuals in the exposed group had encountered a COVID-19 case within 2 weeks preceding study entry. Per the original methods: From reference gene primer amplification, estimates of nucleated cell counts were derived. Clones were sequenced by immunoSEQ multiplex PCR, and TCRdb holds only the in-frame ones, with some missing. For V, J and clone size, that table is used; D and trimming come from the DNA. The sample consists of 200,000 to 250,000 clones, about 87% of them appearing once. This clonotype was obtained from a young woman who had been exposed to COVID-19. The specimen was PBMCs or T cells enriched from blood (not recorded which).

The DNA of the CDR3 is TGTGCCAGCAGCACGCCCTCGGGGGGGCTAAGCTCCTACAATGAGCAGTTCTTC. It translates to CASSTPSGGLSSYNEQFF. The chain uses TRBV7-9 and TRBJ2-1, with 8 nucleotides matching TRBD2. With 5 bases clipped from V and 0 bases from J, the junction kept 12 bases outside the gene matches. Germline assignment: CDR1 SEHNR and CDR2 FQNEAQ (reference sequence). The CDR3 consists of 18 residues.